The source of this T cell receptor (beta chain) is a study of cytomegalovirus exposure and HLA in healthy donors. Across the whole study: Around 200 million T cells yielded 117 million unique TCR beta sequences, as an earlier analysis found. Study-level findings and limits: In terms of immune exposure information, only CMV serostatus was available. At a 0.05 false discovery rate, a later analysis found around 15,000 TCR beta sequences to be associated with HLA alleles.

Germline CDR1 MNHEY, CDR2 SVGAGI. This CDR3 comprises 15 residues. Trimming removed 5 bases from V and 3 bases from J; junction bases left unmatched: 8. This clone occurred a few times. The target antigen is unknown. 13 Jbeta primers and 60 Vbeta primers were used for the PCR. Data came from immunoSEQ multiplex PCR; TCRdb stores just in-frame clones and leaves some out. Among approximately 65,000 clones, around 62% were seen once, and the ten largest hold around a sixth. The receptor was isolated from a man aged 35 to 55 in good health and CMV-seropositive. The V gene is TRBV6-5, the J gene TRBJ2-5; 8 bases map to TRBD1. Sequencing was performed on PBMCs. The CDR3 reads CASSRGGQGEETQYF. CDR3 sequence (DNA): TGTGCCAGCAGTCGAGGAGGACAGGGAGAAGAGACCCAGTACTTC.